The next 5 T cell receptor beta chains were all read from a single sample in a study of Ad26.COV2.S vaccination and SARS-CoV-2 variants. The treatment: around 19 received Ad26.COV2.S at low or high dose, single or two shots; about 5 received placebo; per-sample allocation not given. Specimens were obtained on day 63 following the first vaccine or placebo injection. Generated by immunoSEQ multiplex PCR, the TCRdb table keeps only in-frame clones and is missing some. The table shows under 550,000 clones, with roughly 90% occurring only once. This sample comprised peripheral blood, obtained in a trial of Ad26.COV2.S vaccine versus placebo. Receptors were obtained from a person aged 18 to 59 who received the Ad26.COV2.S COVID-19 vaccine or a placebo.

The V call is TRBV4-1, the J call TRBJ1-4, with unresolved D. Germline CDR1 is MGHRA and CDR2 is YSYEKL. CDR3 size: 16 residues. Between the trimmed V and J ends, which lost 0 bases and 4 bases, there was a span of 12 bases. The CDR3 DNA follows: TGCGCCAGCAGCCAAGATATTACGGGAGATAATGAAAAACTGTTTTTT. This gives the protein CASSQDITGDNEKLFF.

The CDR3 loop is CASSTDIYEQYF. The CDR3, as DNA: TGTGCCAGCAGTACCGACATCTACGAGCAGTACTTC. The V call is TRBV21-1, the J call TRBJ2-7; the listed D gene, TRBD1, was not tested against the DNA. TRBV21-1 is designated a pseudogene. This CDR3 contains 12 residues.

The J gene is TRBJ2-2, the V gene TRBV6-2 or TRBV6-3, with 13 bases identical to TRBD2. Germline CDR1 MNHEY, CDR2 SVGEGT. This CDR3 spans 17 amino acids. V lost 1 base and J lost 4; bases outside the gene matches: 3. CDR3 coding DNA: TGTGCCAGCAGTTACTTGGGACTAGCGGGGACCACCGGGGAGCTGTTTTTT. The encoded protein is CASSYLGLAGTTGELFF.

The chain has TRBV19 and TRBJ2-7; no reliable D call. CDR1 and CDR2 (germline): LNHDA, SQIVND (reference sequence). Trimming took off 3 bases at V and 4 bases at J, with 10 bases between the two ends. There are 13 residues in the CDR3. CDR3 sequence: CASSMGLGYEQYF. The DNA for the CDR3 is TGTGCCAGTAGTATGGGATTGGGATACGAGCAGTACTTC. Filled out from reference TRBV19 and TRBJ2-7, the complete variable domain reads DGGITQSPKYLFRKEGQNVTLSCEQNLNHDAMYWYRQDPGQGLRLIYYSQIVNDFQKGDIAEGYSVSREKKESFPLTVTSAQKNPTAFYLCASSMGLGYEQYFGPGTRLTVT.

This sequence joins TRBV21-1 and TRBJ1-6; the table's D call, TRBD1, was not checked against the DNA. TRBV21-1 is noted as a pseudogene. This CDR3 has 14 residues. In DNA, the CDR3 is TGTGCCAGCAGCAAAGGGCTAAGGGGGTCACCCCTCCACTTT. This sequence encodes CASSKGLRGSPLHF.